A single sample gave rise to the 14 T cell receptor beta chains below, sequenced in a study of blood T cell repertoires in COVID-19. Repertoires were generated with immunoSEQ multiplex PCR, while TCRdb's copy carries only in-frame clones and drops some. The sample consists of about 210,000 clones, about four fifths of them appearing once. The specimen was peripheral blood. The receptors here all came from a woman of 80 years or more with COVID-19, enrolled during active disease.

The rearrangement uses TRBV7-9 and TRBJ2-1, with D perhaps TRBD2 (5 bases). V lost 3 bases and J 5 bases, leaving 11 bases between the germline ends. Germline V lookup: CDR1 SEHNR, CDR2 FQNEAQ (reference sequence). The CDR3 is 14 amino acids. CDR3 nucleotides: TGTGCCAGCAGCTTTGGAAGCGGAGACAATGAGCAGTTCTTC. Residues: CASSFGSGDNEQFF.

The chain combines TRBV3-1 (or the pseudogene TRBV3-2) with TRBJ1-5; no clear D. The CDR3 spans 14 residues. V gave up 3 bases and J gave up 5 bases, with 11 bases separating them. The germline V gene encodes CDR1 LGHDT and CDR2 YNNKEL (reference sequence). This chain's CDR3 is CASSQEWRDQPQHF. CDR3 nucleotide sequence: TGTGCCAGCAGCCAGGAGTGGCGCGATCAGCCCCAGCATTTT.

This clone was recorded a few times. The chain recombines TRBV6-5 with TRBJ1-6, with D maybe TRBD1 (5 bases). Trimming stripped 0 bases from V and 7 bases from J, with 13 bases between. CDR1 and CDR2 from the germline V gene are MNHEY and SVGAGI. CDR3 length: 16 residues. The CDR3 region has the DNA TGTGCCAGCAGTTACTCCCCAGGGCCCTCCAATTCACCCCTCCACTTT. It yields the protein CASSYSPGPSNSPLHF.

V usage is TRBV6-4 and J usage is TRBJ2-1; 9 bases fit TRBD1. Per the germline V gene, CDR1 is MRHNA and CDR2 is SNTAGT. Trimming took 6 bases from V and 6 from J; bases not matched to a gene: 9. This CDR3 has 15 residues. CDR3 in amino acids: CASSLQGALINEQFF. The DNA for the CDR3 is TGTGCCAGCAGCCTACAGGGGGCTCTTATCAATGAGCAGTTCTTC.

The chain employs TRBV5-1 and TRBJ2-2; TRBD2 matches 7 bases. The CDR3 has 14 amino acids. V gave up 4 bases and J gave up 7 bases; unmatched junction bases: 7. Germline lookup yields CDR1 SGHRS and CDR2 YFSETQ. For the CDR3, the DNA is TGCGCCAGCAGCCGGAGCGGGGAAGGCGGGGAGCTGTTTTTT. This translates into CASSRSGEGGELFF.

This chain uses TRBV29-1 with TRBJ1-2; 7 bases fit TRBD1. Losses at the gene ends were 6 bases for V and 4 bases for J; bases not matched to a gene: 5. There are 12 residues in the CDR3. Germline V CDR1 and CDR2: SQVTM, ANQGSEA. CDR3 residues: CSVETGSYGYTF. The CDR3 bases are TGCAGCGTCGAGACAGGGTCCTATGGCTACACCTTC.

The CDR3 nucleotides read TGTGCCACTAACAAGCGGTCCTCTGGAAACACCATATATTTT. Translating it yields CATNKRSSGNTIYF. The chain uses TRBV19 and TRBJ1-3; D is unresolved. The CDR3 contains 14 residues. The V and J ends lost 10 bases and 0 bases respectively, with 13 bases between them. Germline lookup yields CDR1 LNHDA and CDR2 SQIVND (reference sequence).

The sample holds a few counts of this clone. V gene TRBV11-2 combines with J gene TRBJ2-2, with D uncertain. This CDR3 spans 13 amino acids. Germline V gene lookup returns CDR1 SGHAT and CDR2 FQNNGV. Trimming pared 1 base from V and 4 bases from J, leaving 4 bases between. In DNA form, the CDR3 reads TGTGCCAGCAGCTTAGCCGTCACCGGGGAGCTGTTTTTT. Translating it yields CASSLAVTGELFF.

CDR3 DNA sequence: TGTGCCAGCAGCACGCGGGGGGGCAAGAACTATGGCTACACCTTC. Its translation is CASSTRGGKNYGYTF. The chain is built from TRBV7-2 and TRBJ1-2; the D gene is possibly TRBD1 (6 bases). Trimming shortened V by 5 bases and J by 2 bases, and 15 bases separated the two germline ends. The CDR3 runs to 15 residues. Germline V gives CDR1 SGHTA, CDR2 FQGNSA.

This chain uses TRBV11-3 with TRBJ2-5; a weak D match, TRBD1 (5 bases). Per germline, CDR1 SGHNT and CDR2 YENEEA. V lost 5 bases to trimming and J lost 5 bases, with 12 bases between them. The length of the CDR3 is 13 residues. The CDR3, as DNA: TGTGCCAGCAGCATTACAGGTCAGGAGACCCAGTACTTC. It yields the protein CASSITGQETQYF.

The chain carries TRBV12-3 or TRBV12-4 and TRBJ1-2; D might be TRBD1 (6 bases). Trimming stripped 4 bases from V and 0 bases from J, with 6 bases between. CDR3 length: 13 amino acids. CDR3 nucleotides: TGTGCCAGCAGTTCAGGGGCTAACTATGGCTACACCTTC. Translating it yields CASSSGANYGYTF.

V is TRBV28 and J is TRBJ1-2; 10 nucleotides align to TRBD1. This CDR3 comprises 15 residues. Germline-derived CDR1 and CDR2 are MDHEN and SYDVKM. The V gene end was trimmed by 5 bases and the J gene end by 4 bases; junction bases not matched to a gene: 7. CDR3: CASSPATGGVYGYTF. In DNA form, the CDR3 reads TGTGCCAGCAGTCCAGCGACAGGGGGCGTCTATGGCTACACCTTC.

The chain has TRBV18 and TRBJ2-2; 8 nucleotides line up with TRBD2. The CDR3 is 16 amino acids. Germline V CDR1 and CDR2: KGHSH, LQKENI. V gave up 3 bases and J gave up 2 bases; unmatched junction bases: 5. The CDR3 coding sequence is TGTGCCAGCTCACCGGCAAGCGGGGGCAACACCGGGGAGCTGTTTTTT. This encodes CASSPASGGNTGELFF.

The V call is TRBV5-6, the J call TRBJ2-2, with 7 bases fitting TRBD1. This CDR3 spans 13 amino acids. The V gene's germline CDR1 is SGHDT and CDR2 YYEEEE. The junction had 5 bases not matched to a gene; V was cut back by 5 bases and J by 7 bases. The chain's CDR3 is CASSSGGFGELFF. The DNA for the CDR3 is TGTGCCAGCAGTTCAGGGGGTTTCGGGGAGCTGTTTTTT.